A single sample is the source of the 2 T cell receptor beta chains below, sequenced in a study of Tregs in tolerant kidney transplant recipients. The nonmyeloablative bone marrow transplants came from related graft donors, with transient mixed chimerism. Only in-frame clones appear in the TCRdb table, and some are missing; sequencing was by immunoSEQ multiplex PCR. The sample has roughly 80,000 clones, 75% to 95% seen once; the top ten hold roughly 1.5%. Here the sequenced sample was CD4+ T cells from blood (PBMCs), taken 24 months after the transplant. The receptors come from a human patient who received a combined kidney and bone marrow transplant. A share of the T cells may be of graft donor origin.

The table lists this clone with a few counts. This sequence joins TRBV18 and TRBJ1-4, with 7 positions matching TRBD1. V was pared by 3 bases and J by 0 bases, with 4 bases of the junction left unmatched. This CDR3 is built from 16 residues. CDR1 and CDR2 (germline): KGHSH, LQKENI. The CDR3 is CASSPRTGSTNEKLFF. CDR3 sequence (DNA): TGTGCCAGCTCACCCCGGACAGGCTCAACTAATGAAAAACTGTTTTTT.

The chain carries TRBV7-2 and TRBJ2-3; D gene ambiguous. Trimming shortened V by 5 bases and J by 0 bases, and 12 bases separated the two germline ends. Germline V lookup: CDR1 SGHTA, CDR2 FQGNSA. The CDR3 is 15 residues long. The CDR3 DNA is TGTGCCAGCAGCCCGAGGCTCTACAGCACAGATACGCAGTATTTT. Its translation: CASSPRLYSTDTQYF.